This TCR beta chain was recovered during a study of PD-1 blockade in classical Hodgkin lymphoma. In this sample, this clone turned up once. Its antigen is not identified. Each patient's relapse followed autologous stem cell transplantation, and brentuximab vedotin exposure varied. Findings of the study overall: Relapsed/refractory patients reportedly had the lowest baseline TCR diversity, below newly diagnosed patients, who were below healthy donors. Underlying causes for the observed repertoire differences were not defined, possibly disease activity or prior therapy. Partial responders and progressors had significantly lower baseline TCR diversity. A significant rise in TCR diversity by C4D1 was seen for CD4+ but not CD8+ cells.

The repertoire was sequenced with immunoSEQ multiplex PCR; TCRdb's copy has only in-frame clones and lacks some. The profile shows about 58,000 clones, roughly 90% of them singletons. The germline V gene encodes CDR1 SGHTA and CDR2 FQGNSA. The V gene end was trimmed by 3 bases and the J gene end by 4 bases; junction bases not matched to a gene: 14. The CDR3 runs to 18 residues. The sample in question was peripheral blood mononuclear cells (PBMCs), obtained before the second cycle of nivolumab. This sequence joins TRBV7-2 and TRBJ2-2; 7 positions agree with TRBD2. The TCR was taken from a human donor with classical Hodgkin lymphoma. The DNA of the CDR3 is TGTGCCAGCAGCTTGATCCCAGGGCTAGCGGACCTCACCGGGGAGCTGTTTTTT. This codes for CASSLIPGLADLTGELFF.